These 8 T cell receptor beta chains were sequenced from one sample in a study of T cell responses to AZD1222 COVID-19 vaccine. Assay: immunoSEQ multiplex PCR; the TCRdb copy retains only in-frame clones and omits some. Among about 77,000 clones listed, under 95% were seen once. The sample consisted of peripheral blood, taken 28 days after the second AZD1222 dose. These receptors were taken from an adult who received the AZD1222 COVID-19 vaccine.

The chain has TRBV7-8 and TRBJ2-1; D not certain. The CDR3 has 14 residues. Between the trimmed V and J ends, which lost 6 bases and 5 bases, there was a span of 14 bases. Germline lookup yields CDR1 SGHVS and CDR2 FQNEAQ. The DNA of the CDR3 is TGTGCCAGCAGACGCTCCGGGCCGCACAATGAGCAGTTCTTC. It specifies CASRRSGPHNEQFF.

J is TRBJ2-1 and V is TRBV7-3; 9 nucleotides line up with TRBD2. V lost 4 bases to trimming and J lost 10 bases; unmatched junction nucleotides: 5. This CDR3 is built from 13 residues. Germline values: CDR1 SGHTA, CDR2 FQGTGA. The CDR3 DNA sequence: TGTGCCAGCAGCTCCTCCGGGACTAGCGAGCAGTTCTTC. Translating gives CASSSSGTSEQFF.

The rearrangement links TRBV6-2 or TRBV6-3 to TRBJ2-1; 7 bases match TRBD2. V lost 4 bases to trimming and J lost 4 bases; unmatched junction nucleotides: 13. Germline loops: CDR1 MNHEY, CDR2 SVGEGT. The CDR3 is made up of 17 amino acids. The chain's CDR3 is CASSSATLAVGYNEQFF. The DNA of the CDR3 is TGTGCCAGCAGTTCCGCCACCCTAGCGGTCGGGTACAATGAGCAGTTCTTC.

The chain uses TRBV19 and TRBJ2-7, with 8 nucleotides matching TRBD2. With V trimmed by 5 bases and J by 3 bases, 6 bases remained unmatched. The CDR3 is made up of 14 amino acids. Looked up from germline, CDR1 is LNHDA and CDR2 is SQIVND (reference sequence). The CDR3 sequence is CASSAGLVGYEQYF. The CDR3 DNA is TGTGCCAGTAGTGCGGGACTAGTCGGCTACGAGCAGTACTTC.

Concerning this clone itself: A junction end diverges from the germline sequence, so it may reflect a read error. The chain has TRBV7-2 and TRBJ1-1; D not certain. Germline CDR1 is SGHTA and CDR2 is FQGNSA. The CDR3 runs 12 residues. Written as DNA, the CDR3 is TGTGCCAGCAGCCTAGCCCGGGTTGAAGCTTTCTTT. This gives the protein CASSLARVEAFF. The full variable domain, its missing parts supplied by reference TRBV7-2 and TRBJ1-1, is GAGVSQSPSNKVTEKGKDVELRCDPISGHTALYWYRQSLGQGLEFLIYFQGNSAPDKSGLPSDRFSAERTGGSVSTLTIQRTQQEDSAVYLCASSLARVEAFFGQGTRLTVV.

This rearrangement joins TRBV18 to TRBJ1-4; D perhaps matches TRBD1 (5 bases). Germline V gives CDR1 KGHSH, CDR2 LQKENI. Trimming cost V 2 bases and J 4 bases, with 17 bases left between them. There are 17 residues in the CDR3. The chain's CDR3 is CASSPRIPGTDNEKLFF. CDR3 sequence (DNA): TGTGCCAGCTCACCAAGAATTCCCGGGACGGATAATGAAAAACTGTTTTTT. The full variable domain, in which reference TRBV18 and TRBJ1-4 provide the parts outside the CDR3, is NAGVMQNPRHLVRRRGQEARLRCSPMKGHSHVYWYRQLPEEGLKFMVYLQKENIIDESGMPKERFSAEFPKEGPSILRIQQVVRGDSAAYFCASSPRIPGTDNEKLFFGSGTQLSVL.

CDR3 bases: TGTGCCAGCAAGCCTGGGGGAAATGAAGCTTTCTTT. It encodes CASKPGGNEAFF. The V call is TRBV6-5, the J call TRBJ1-1, with D maybe TRBD1 (5 bases). The CDR3 is 12 amino acids. Germline assignment: CDR1 MNHEY and CDR2 SVGAGI. Between the trimmed V and J ends, which lost 7 bases and 7 bases, there was a span of 13 bases.

This chain connects TRBV6-5 to TRBJ1-2; D remains unclear. This CDR3 region has 15 residues. Germline V gives CDR1 MNHEY, CDR2 SVGAGI. V shed 0 bases and J shed 1 base, with 9 bases lying between them. The CDR3 nucleotides are TGTGCCAGCAGTTACTCGGGAGGGATTAACTATGGCTACACCTTC. As protein: CASSYSGGINYGYTF.